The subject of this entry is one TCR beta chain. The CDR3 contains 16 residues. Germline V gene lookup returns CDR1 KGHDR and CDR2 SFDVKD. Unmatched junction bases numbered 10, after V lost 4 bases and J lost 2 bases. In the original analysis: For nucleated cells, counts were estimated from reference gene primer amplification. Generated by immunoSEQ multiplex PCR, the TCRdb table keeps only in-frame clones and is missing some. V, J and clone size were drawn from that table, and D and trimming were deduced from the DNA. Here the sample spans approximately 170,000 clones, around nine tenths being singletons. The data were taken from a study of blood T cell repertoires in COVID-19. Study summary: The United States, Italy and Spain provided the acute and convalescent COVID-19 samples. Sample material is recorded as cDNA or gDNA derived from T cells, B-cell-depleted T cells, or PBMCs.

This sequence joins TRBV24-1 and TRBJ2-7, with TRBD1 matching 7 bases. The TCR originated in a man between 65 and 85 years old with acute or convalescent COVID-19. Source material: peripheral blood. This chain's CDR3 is CATSDSGQRRPYEQYF. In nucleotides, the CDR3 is TGTGCCACCAGTGACTCGGGACAGCGGAGGCCCTACGAGCAGTACTTC.